Listed here are 30 T cell receptor beta chains from one sample, sequenced in a study of metastatic and nonmetastatic thyroid tumors (dated by TCRdb to the early 2020s). Library preparation used PCR. Instrument on record: Illumina HiSeq 4000. The raw public data were reprocessed by TCRdb itself: fastp quality trimming at Q25, MiXCR clonotype calling, in-frame beta chains only. The sample records 20,000 to 25,000 clones, 20% of which are singletons. In total, the top ten clones hold roughly 4.4% of the sample. No patient had received any treatment before thyroid surgery. Sequencing input: adjacent normal tissue. These receptors came from a female donor with papillary thyroid cancer or a benign thyroid nodule (not recorded which). Some clones in this sample may be carry-over from other donors' samples.

This clone ranks as medium-sized. CDR3 protein: CASSLGTANEKLFF. As DNA, the CDR3 is TGTGCCAGCAGTCTAGGGACAGCTAATGAAAAACTGTTTTTT. The chain links TRBV27 to TRBJ1-4, with 7 bases aligning to TRBD1. After removal of 5 bases from V and 3 bases from J, the junction contained 3 bases not matched to a gene. Germline values: CDR1 MNHEY, CDR2 SMNVEV (reference sequence). The CDR3 runs 14 residues.

A single count supports this clone. An end of the junction differs from the germline gene, which may be a read error. The chain links TRBV20-1 to TRBJ2-2, with D unclear. The CDR3 sequence is 11 residues long. The germline CDR1 and CDR2 sequences are DFQATT and SNEGSKA (reference sequence). The CDR3 sequence is CSARNTGELFF. CDR3 DNA: TGCAGTGCTAGGAACACGGGGGAGCTGTTTTTT.

There are a few counts of this clone. Possible read error: a much larger clone is one base away. CDR3 coding DNA: TGTGCCAGCAGTGCGGGACAATCCCAAGTGGATGGCTACACCTTC. Its protein product is CASSAGQSQVDGYTF. The rearrangement joins TRBV28 to TRBJ1-2, with D tentatively TRBD1 (6 bases). CDR1 MDHEN and CDR2 SYDVKM come from the germline V gene. This CDR3 contains 15 residues. V dropped 5 bases and J dropped 6 bases, with 19 bases sitting between them.

There are a few counts of this clone. This sequence joins TRBV30 and TRBJ1-2; the D gene is possibly TRBD1 (5 bases). CDR1 and CDR2 from the germline V gene are GTSNPN and SVGIG (reference sequence). V was shortened by 4 bases and J by 2 bases, with 23 bases between the two germline ends. CDR3 length: 17 residues. As DNA, the CDR3 is TGTGCCTGGATTCATGGAGACTCGCGAGGGGACAACTATGGCTACACCTTC. Encoded protein: CAWIHGDSRGDNYGYTF.

This clone is termed medium-sized. V usage is TRBV2 and J usage is TRBJ2-7; TRBD1 matches at 7 bases. Trimming cost V 5 bases and J 1 base; bases outside gene matches: 2. The CDR3 totals 13 residues. Germline CDR1 and CDR2: SNHLY and FYNNEI. CDR3 bases: TGTGCCAGCAGTACAGGGGATTCCTACGAGCAGTACTTC. Translating it yields CASSTGDSYEQYF.

This clone was seen more than once but under ten times. The V gene is TRBV6-1, the J gene TRBJ1-6; D might be TRBD1 (5 bases). The V and J ends lost 6 bases and 6 bases respectively, with 15 bases between them. Germline V gene data show CDR1 as MNHNS and CDR2 as SASEGT. This CDR3 has 15 amino acids. CDR3 in DNA: TGTGCCAGCAGCAGGGAGGGACTTCTTAATTCACCCCTCCACTTT. Amino acids: CASSREGLLNSPLHF.

This clone was seen a few times. V gene TRBV7-9 combines with J gene TRBJ1-5, with D maybe TRBD1 (5 bases). Germline CDR1 and CDR2: SEHNR and FQNEAQ (reference sequence). Trimming stripped 1 base from V and 4 bases from J, with 5 bases between. This CDR3 region has 13 residues. The chain's CDR3 is CASSLGQNQPQHF. In nucleotides, the CDR3 is TGTGCCAGCAGCTTAGGACAGAATCAGCCCCAGCATTTT.

Here the CDR3 DNA reads TGCAGTGCTAGAGAGGGGGCGGACACTGAAGCTTTCTTT. Encoded protein: CSAREGADTEAFF. The chain carries TRBV20-1 and TRBJ1-1, with D maybe TRBD1 (6 bases). CDR3 size: 13 residues. Germline V gives CDR1 DFQATT, CDR2 SNEGSKA (reference sequence). The V end lost 0 bases, the J end lost 3 bases, and 8 bases lay between the germline ends.

This clone appeared many times. A much larger clonotype is one base distant, so this may be a read error. The genes are TRBV19 and TRBJ2-3, with 9 bases matching TRBD2. This CDR3 contains 16 residues. J was trimmed by 0 bases and V by 4 bases; bases with no gene match: 5. Germline CDR1 LNHDA, CDR2 SQIVND (reference sequence). This CDR3 is CASSTTLAGSTDTQYF. The DNA for the CDR3 is TGTGCCAGTAGTACCACTCTAGCGGGAAGCACAGATACGCAGTATTTT.

Many counts were recorded for this clone. The CDR3 loop reads CASSIGTETQYF. CDR3 DNA: TGTGCCAGTAGTATAGGGACGGAGACCCAGTACTTC. The chain has TRBV19 and TRBJ2-5, with D uncertain. The CDR3 extends over 12 amino acids. The V and J ends lost 1 base and 5 bases respectively, with 5 bases between them. Germline values: CDR1 LNHDA, CDR2 SQIVND (reference sequence).

This clone was counted a few times. Other nucleotide sequences from this sample produce the same CDR3. This sequence joins TRBV6-1 and TRBJ1-5, with D unresolved. The V gene's germline CDR1 is MNHNS and CDR2 SASEGT. Trimming took 3 bases from V and 7 from J, leaving 10 bases between them. This CDR3 has 13 amino acids. CDR3 residues: CASSELSWQPQHF. CDR3 DNA: TGTGCCAGCAGTGAGCTTTCCTGGCAGCCCCAGCATTTT.

In its sample, this clone was seen a few times. This sequence may be a read error, since a much larger clone differs from it by one base. The chain uses TRBV7-3 and TRBJ2-5, with D possibly being TRBD2 (5 bases). CDR1 is SGHTA, CDR2 FQGTGA, per germline. There are 13 residues in the CDR3. The V and J ends lost 0 bases and 8 bases respectively, with 10 bases between them. The CDR3 DNA follows: TGTGCCAGCAGCTTAACAGTACGGGATACCCAGTACTTC. Protein: CASSLTVRDTQYF.

Worth noting for this clone: It may be a read error: a sequence one base away is much more abundant. The rearrangement uses TRBV7-8 and TRBJ2-3; tentative D call: TRBD2 (5 bases). Germline CDR1 is SGHVS and CDR2 is FQNEAQ. The length of the CDR3 is 15 residues. The CDR3 sequence: CASKFEGAHTDTQYF. CDR3 nucleotide sequence: TGTGCGAGCAAGTTCGAGGGAGCCCACACAGATACGCAGTATTTT.

The chain couples TRBV20-1 to TRBJ2-3; the match to TRBD1 covers 10 bases. The CDR3 runs to 14 residues. The J segment lost 7 bases and the V segment lost 4 bases, leaving 8 bases of the junction unmatched. The germline gives CDR1 DFQATT, CDR2 SNEGSKA (reference sequence). CDR3 nucleotides: TGCAGTGCTAAGGGACAGGGGATCCCCAATACGCAGTATTTT. Amino acid sequence: CSAKGQGIPNTQYF.

This clone has a count of ten or more. V gene TRBV5-5 combines with J gene TRBJ2-7, with D possibly matching TRBD1 (6 bases). V was cut by 4 bases and J by 0 bases, with 14 bases left in between. CDR1 SGHKS and CDR2 YYEKEE come from the germline V gene (reference sequence). The CDR3 consists of 15 residues. CDR3: CASSLQGSISYEQYF. The CDR3 DNA reads TGTGCCAGCAGCCTACAGGGATCTATCTCCTACGAGCAGTACTTC.

This chain's CDR3 is CATSGARGGQPQHF. CDR3 bases: TGTGCCACCAGCGGAGCCAGGGGAGGACAACCCCAGCATTTT. The rearrangement links TRBV15 to TRBJ1-5, with TRBD1 as a possible D gene (6 bases). Trimming left V 5 bases short and J 10 bases short, with 18 bases between. Germline loops: CDR1 LNHNV, CDR2 YYDKDF (reference sequence). The length of the CDR3 is 14 residues.

V is TRBV28 and J is TRBJ2-1, with no clear D. This CDR3 region has 15 residues. From germline, CDR1 is MDHEN and CDR2 SYDVKM. V was cut by 7 bases and J by 3 bases, with 16 bases left in between. CDR3 sequence: CASIPLSVDYNEQFF. The CDR3 nucleotides read TGTGCCAGCATTCCTCTCAGCGTGGACTACAATGAGCAGTTCTTC.

This clone was observed many times. The chain is built from TRBV12-3 or TRBV12-4 and TRBJ2-1, with D possibly matching TRBD1 (5 bases). The CDR3 loop spans 15 amino acids. V lost 1 base and J 7 bases, leaving 14 bases between the germline ends. CDR3 sequence (DNA): TGTGCCAGCAGTTTAGTAGTAGGACAATTGAATGAGCAGTTCTTC. As protein: CASSLVVGQLNEQFF.

Ten or more counts support this clone. The V and J genes are TRBV12-3 or TRBV12-4 and TRBJ1-1; D remains ambiguous. The CDR3 extends over 14 amino acids. Trimming shortened V by 6 bases and J by 4 bases, and 15 bases separated the two germline ends. The CDR3 region is CASSLGSTATEAFF. The DNA of the CDR3 is TGTGCCAGCAGCCTTGGGTCGACGGCCACTGAAGCTTTCTTT.

This clone is medium-sized (0.01 to 0.1%). The chain joins TRBV20-1 to TRBJ2-7; 11 nucleotides match TRBD2. The CDR3 is made up of 15 amino acids. CDR1 and CDR2 from the germline V gene are DFQATT and SNEGSKA (reference sequence). Trimming took 1 base from V and 4 from J; bases not matched to a gene: 6. The CDR3 DNA follows: TGCAGTGCTAGAGTTTCGGGACTAGCGGAGTACGAGCAGTACTTC. Translating gives CSARVSGLAEYEQYF.

This clone was detected many times. The CDR3 protein is CATTGQQNTGELFF. DNA for the CDR3: TGTGCCACGACGGGACAGCAAAACACCGGGGAGCTGTTTTTT. This sequence joins TRBV10-3 and TRBJ2-2, with TRBD1 matching 7 bases. Germline V gene data show CDR1 as ENHRY and CDR2 as SYGVKD. CDR3 length equals 14 residues. V shed 10 bases and J 2 bases; nucleotides not matched to a gene: 7.

Notes on this clone: No conserved phenylalanine or tryptophan is present at the end of the CDR3, so a read error is the likely explanation. The genes are TRBV11-1 and TRBJ1-1, with D unresolved. The CDR3 length is 13 residues. Trimming cost V 2 bases and J 5 bases, with 9 bases left between them. The germline V gene encodes CDR1 SGHAT and CDR2 FQDESV (reference sequence). CDR3 in amino acids: CASSLTRVTEAFL. The DNA of the CDR3 is TGTGCCAGCAGCTTAACTCGGGTGACTGAAGCTTTCTTA.

With respect to this clone: This may arise from a read error, as a much more abundant clone is one base away. This chain uses TRBV4-1 with TRBJ1-1, with 8 bases that match TRBD1. The CDR3 runs 16 residues. CDR1 is MGHRA and CDR2 is YSYEKL in the germline V gene. V trimming: 4 bases; J trimming: 2 bases; junction bases outside the gene matches: 9. This CDR3 reads CASSPGQGPSNTEAFF. The CDR3 DNA sequence: TGCGCCAGCAGCCCCGGACAGGGCCCGTCCAACACTGAAGCTTTCTTT.

V is TRBV12-3 or TRBV12-4 and J is TRBJ2-1, with 8 bases aligning to TRBD2. J was trimmed by 8 bases and V by 7 bases; bases with no gene match: 10. The CDR3 spans 14 residues. The DNA of the CDR3 is TGTGCCAGCAACTTCCGGGGCGGGAGGCATGAGCAGTTCTTC. It specifies CASNFRGGRHEQFF.

This sequence joins TRBV6-4 and TRBJ2-2; a weak D match, TRBD2 (5 bases). In germline, CDR1 is MRHNA, CDR2 SNTAGT. The CDR3 loop spans 14 amino acids. V was clipped by 7 bases and J by 8 bases, with 17 bases between them. The CDR3 loop is CASTSRPGIGELFF. In nucleotides, the CDR3 is TGTGCCAGCACCTCGAGGCCGGGGATTGGGGAGCTGTTTTTT.

This clone was found a few times. The chain employs TRBV6-1 and TRBJ2-2, with D tentatively TRBD2 (6 bases). The CDR3 loop spans 15 amino acids. Trimming cost V 4 bases and J 0 bases, with 9 bases left between them. Germline V gives CDR1 MNHNS, CDR2 SASEGT. The DNA for the CDR3 is TGTGCCAGCAGTGCGAGGGACTCGAACACCGGGGAGCTGTTTTTT. Protein sequence: CASSARDSNTGELFF.

This clone was seen ten or more times. The chain has TRBV4-2 and TRBJ2-3; tentatively, D is TRBD2 (6 bases). CDR1 is LGHNA and CDR2 is YNFKEQ in the germline V gene. V lost 2 bases, J lost 1 base, and 10 bases lay in between. There are 15 residues in the CDR3. The CDR3 spells CASSQLWGGTDTQYF. Here the CDR3 DNA reads TGTGCCAGCAGCCAACTCTGGGGGGGCACAGATACGCAGTATTTT.

This clone was counted ten times or more. The chain joins TRBV20-1 to TRBJ2-4, with D uncertain. The CDR3 is 12 residues long. The germline CDR1 and CDR2 sequences are DFQATT and SNEGSKA (reference sequence). Trimming removed 0 bases at V and 6 bases at J, with 6 bases between. The CDR3 region has the DNA TGCAGTGCTAGAGATGAGCCAAACATTCAGTACTTC. Protein sequence: CSARDEPNIQYF.

In this sample, this clone turned up a few times. This sample also contains other DNA sequences that code for the same CDR3. The V and J genes are TRBV2 and TRBJ2-3, with D possibly being TRBD2 (5 bases). V was pared by 3 bases and J by 0 bases, with 10 bases between. Germline CDR1 SNHLY, CDR2 FYNNEI. This CDR3 has 15 amino acids. This CDR3 reads CASSETGSSTDTQYF. DNA for the CDR3: TGTGCCAGCAGTGAGACGGGGTCTAGCACAGATACGCAGTATTTT.

This clone was counted ten times or more. V is TRBV10-3 and J is TRBJ1-1, with 8 positions matching TRBD1. CDR3 length: 15 amino acids. Germline-derived CDR1 and CDR2 are ENHRY and SYGVKD. V dropped 0 bases and J dropped 4; count of bases not matched to a gene: 4. CDR3 sequence (DNA): TGTGCCATCAGTGAGTCGACAGGGGATTCCACTGAAGCTTTCTTT. It is translated as CAISESTGDSTEAFF.